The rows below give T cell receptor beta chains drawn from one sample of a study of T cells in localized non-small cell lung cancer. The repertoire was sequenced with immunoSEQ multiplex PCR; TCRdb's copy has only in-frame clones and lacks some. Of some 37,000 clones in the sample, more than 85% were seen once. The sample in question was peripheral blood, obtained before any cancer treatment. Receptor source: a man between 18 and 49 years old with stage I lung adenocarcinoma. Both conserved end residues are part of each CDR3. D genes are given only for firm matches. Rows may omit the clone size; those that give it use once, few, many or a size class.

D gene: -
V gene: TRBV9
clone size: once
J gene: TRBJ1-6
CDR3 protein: CASSPDVRSYNSPLHF
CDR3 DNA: TGTGCCAGCAGCCCCGATGTTCGCTCCTATAATTCACCCCTCCACTTT

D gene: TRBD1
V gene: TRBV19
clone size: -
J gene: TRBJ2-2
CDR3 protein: CASSILGGRELFF
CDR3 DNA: TGTGCCAGTAGTATCCTAGGGGGCAGGGAGCTGTTTTTT

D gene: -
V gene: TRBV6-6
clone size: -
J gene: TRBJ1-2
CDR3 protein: CASSRNGYTF
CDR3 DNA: TGTGCCAGCAGTCGAAATGGCTACACCTTC

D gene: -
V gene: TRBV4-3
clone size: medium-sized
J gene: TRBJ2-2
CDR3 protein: CASSQDRQANTGELFF
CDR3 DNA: TGCGCCAGCAGCCAAGACCGACAGGCGAACACCGGGGAGCTGTTTTTT

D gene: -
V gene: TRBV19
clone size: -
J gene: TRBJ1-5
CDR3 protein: CASSPRRGGQSNQPQHF
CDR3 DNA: TGTGCCAGTAGTCCCCGACGGGGGGGGCAGAGTAATCAGCCCCAGCATTTT

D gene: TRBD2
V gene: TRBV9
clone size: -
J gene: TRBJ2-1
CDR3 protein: CASSVRLAGGPNEQFF
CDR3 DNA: TGTGCCAGCAGCGTTCGACTAGCGGGGGGGCCGAATGAGCAGTTCTTC

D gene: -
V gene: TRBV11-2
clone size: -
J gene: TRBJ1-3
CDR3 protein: CASSSTTGKTTGNTIYF
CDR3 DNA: TGTGCCAGCAGCTCCACCACCGGGAAGACCACTGGAAACACCATATATTTT

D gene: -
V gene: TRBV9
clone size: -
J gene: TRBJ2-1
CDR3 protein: CASSTFEYEQFF
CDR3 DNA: TGTGCCAGCAGCACATTCGAATATGAGCAGTTCTTC

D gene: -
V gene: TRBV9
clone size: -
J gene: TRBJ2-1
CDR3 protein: CASSVAGANEQFF
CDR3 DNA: TGTGCCAGCAGCGTAGCCGGGGCAAATGAGCAGTTCTTC

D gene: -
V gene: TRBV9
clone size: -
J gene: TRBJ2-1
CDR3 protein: CASSGLVGSSYNEQFF
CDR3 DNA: TGTGCCAGCAGCGGCCTGGTGGGAAGCTCCTACAATGAGCAGTTCTTC

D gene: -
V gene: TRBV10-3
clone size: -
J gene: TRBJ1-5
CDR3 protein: CAISDRTINQPQHF
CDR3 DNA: TGTGCCATCAGTGACAGGACCATCAATCAGCCCCAGCATTTT

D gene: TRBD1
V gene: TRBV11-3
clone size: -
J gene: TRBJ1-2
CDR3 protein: CASSFSRDRVRYGYTF
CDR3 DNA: TGTGCCAGCAGCTTCTCGAGGGACAGGGTGAGGTACGGCTACACCTTC

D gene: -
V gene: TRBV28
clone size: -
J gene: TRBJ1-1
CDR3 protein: CASSLPSRNTEAFF
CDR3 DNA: TGTGCCAGCAGTTTACCCTCACGGAACACTGAAGCTTTCTTT

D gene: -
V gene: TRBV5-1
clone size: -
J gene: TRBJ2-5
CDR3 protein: CASSSSLSRVRETQYF
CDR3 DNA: TGCGCCAGCAGCTCAAGCCTTTCCAGGGTGAGGGAGACCCAGTACTTC

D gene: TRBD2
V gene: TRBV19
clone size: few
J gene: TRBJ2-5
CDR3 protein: CASSLGLAQETQYF
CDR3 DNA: TGTGCCAGTAGTCTAGGACTAGCTCAAGAGACCCAGTACTTC

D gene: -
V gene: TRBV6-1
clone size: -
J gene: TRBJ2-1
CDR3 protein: CASSDAETFYNEQFF
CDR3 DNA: TGTGCCAGCAGTGACGCGGAAACCTTCTACAATGAGCAGTTCTTC

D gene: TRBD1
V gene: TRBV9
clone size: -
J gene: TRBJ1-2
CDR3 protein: CASSVYPGQGTDGYTF
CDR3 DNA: TGTGCCAGCAGCGTGTATCCGGGACAGGGGACGGATGGCTACACCTTC

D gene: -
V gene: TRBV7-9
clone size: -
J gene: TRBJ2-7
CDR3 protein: CASSAGYGDYEQYF
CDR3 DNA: TGTGCCAGCAGCGCCGGGTATGGGGATTACGAGCAGTACTTC

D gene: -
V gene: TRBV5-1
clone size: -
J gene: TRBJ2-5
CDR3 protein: CASSQMTGAQETQYF
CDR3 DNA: TGCGCCAGCAGCCAAATGACCGGGGCCCAAGAGACCCAGTACTTC

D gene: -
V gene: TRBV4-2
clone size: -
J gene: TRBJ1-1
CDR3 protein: CASSQEKNTEAFF
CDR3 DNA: TGTGCCAGCAGCCAAGAAAAGAACACTGAAGCTTTCTTT

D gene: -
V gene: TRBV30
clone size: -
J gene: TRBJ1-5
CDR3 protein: CAWQGSFNQPQHF
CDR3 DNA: TGTGCCTGGCAGGGGTCTTTCAATCAGCCCCAGCATTTT

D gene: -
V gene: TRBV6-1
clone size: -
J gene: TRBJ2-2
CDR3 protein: CASSEHLQGPRVTGELFF
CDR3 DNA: TGTGCCAGCAGTGAACACCTTCAGGGCCCGCGCGTCACCGGGGAGCTGTTTTTT

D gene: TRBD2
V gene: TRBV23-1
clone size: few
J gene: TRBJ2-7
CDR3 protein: CASSQPGGVSYEQYF
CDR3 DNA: TGCGCCAGCAGTCAGCCCGGGGGGGTCTCCTACGAGCAGTACTTC

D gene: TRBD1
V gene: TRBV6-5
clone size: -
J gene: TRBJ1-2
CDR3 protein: CASGGQGVGYTF
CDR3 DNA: TGTGCCAGCGGGGGACAGGGGGTCGGCTACACCTTC

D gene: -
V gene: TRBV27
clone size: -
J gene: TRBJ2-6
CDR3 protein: CASSLQLGANVLTF
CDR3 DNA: TGTGCCAGCAGTTTACAACTTGGGGCCAACGTCCTGACTTTC

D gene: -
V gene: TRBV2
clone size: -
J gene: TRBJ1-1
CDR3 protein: CASSLGGPAMNTEAFF
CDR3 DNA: TGTGCCAGCAGTCTCGGGGGTCCCGCCATGAACACTGAAGCTTTCTTT

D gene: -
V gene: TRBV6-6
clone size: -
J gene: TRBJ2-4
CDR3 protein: CASSALLAGTRIQYF
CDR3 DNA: TGTGCCAGCAGCGCATTACTAGCTGGCACCCGTATTCAGTACTTC

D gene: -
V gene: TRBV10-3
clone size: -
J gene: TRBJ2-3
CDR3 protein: CAISDWDNTDTQYF
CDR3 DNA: TGTGCCATCAGTGATTGGGACAACACAGATACGCAGTATTTT

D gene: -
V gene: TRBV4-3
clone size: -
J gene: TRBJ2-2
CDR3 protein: CASSQEEGNTGELFF
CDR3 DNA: TGCGCCAGCAGCCAAGAAGAAGGGAACACCGGGGAGCTGTTTTTT

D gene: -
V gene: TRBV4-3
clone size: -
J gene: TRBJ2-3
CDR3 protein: CASSQDGGTDTQYF
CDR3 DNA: TGCGCCAGCAGCCAAGACGGCGGAACAGATACGCAGTATTTT

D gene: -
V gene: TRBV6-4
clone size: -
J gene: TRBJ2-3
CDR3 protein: CASSRGVATDTQYF
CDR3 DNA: TGTGCCAGCAGTCGGGGAGTTGCCACAGATACGCAGTATTTT

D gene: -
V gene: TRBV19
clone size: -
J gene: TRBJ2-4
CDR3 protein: CASKGVEGAKNIQYF
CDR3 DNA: TGTGCCAGTAAGGGGGTGGAGGGGGCCAAAAACATTCAGTACTTC

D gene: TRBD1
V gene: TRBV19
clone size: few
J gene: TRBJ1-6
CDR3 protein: CASISGQHNSPLHF
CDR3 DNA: TGTGCCAGTATCTCGGGACAGCATAATTCACCCCTCCACTTT

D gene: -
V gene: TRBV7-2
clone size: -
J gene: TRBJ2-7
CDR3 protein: CASSPAYEQYF
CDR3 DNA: TGTGCCAGCAGCCCAGCCTACGAGCAGTACTTC

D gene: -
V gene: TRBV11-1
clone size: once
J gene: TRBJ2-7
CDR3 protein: CASSLGDYEQYF
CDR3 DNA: TGTGCCAGCAGCTTGGGGGACTACGAGCAGTACTTC

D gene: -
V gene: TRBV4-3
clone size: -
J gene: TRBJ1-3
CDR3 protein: CASSQVQIQQGSGNTIYF
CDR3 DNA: TGCGCCAGCAGCCAAGTCCAAATCCAACAGGGATCTGGAAACACCATATATTTT

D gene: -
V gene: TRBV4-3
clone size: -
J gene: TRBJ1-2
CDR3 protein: CASSQDRGTRVWGYTF
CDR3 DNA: TGCGCCAGCAGCCAAGACCGGGGGACCCGGGTGTGGGGCTACACCTTC